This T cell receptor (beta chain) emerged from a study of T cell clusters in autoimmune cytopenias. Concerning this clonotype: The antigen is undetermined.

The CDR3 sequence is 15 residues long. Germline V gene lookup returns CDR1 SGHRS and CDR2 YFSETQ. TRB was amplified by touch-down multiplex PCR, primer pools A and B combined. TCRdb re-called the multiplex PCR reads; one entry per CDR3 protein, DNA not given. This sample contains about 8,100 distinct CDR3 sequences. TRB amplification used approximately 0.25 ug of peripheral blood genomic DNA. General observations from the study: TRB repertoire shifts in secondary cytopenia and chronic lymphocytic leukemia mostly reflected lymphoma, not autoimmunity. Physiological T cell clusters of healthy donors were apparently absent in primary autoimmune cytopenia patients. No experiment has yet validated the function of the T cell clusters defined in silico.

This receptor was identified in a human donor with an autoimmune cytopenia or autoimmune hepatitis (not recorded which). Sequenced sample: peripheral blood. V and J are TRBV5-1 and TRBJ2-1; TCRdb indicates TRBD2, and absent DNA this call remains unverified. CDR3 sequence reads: CASSQATDFYNEQFF.